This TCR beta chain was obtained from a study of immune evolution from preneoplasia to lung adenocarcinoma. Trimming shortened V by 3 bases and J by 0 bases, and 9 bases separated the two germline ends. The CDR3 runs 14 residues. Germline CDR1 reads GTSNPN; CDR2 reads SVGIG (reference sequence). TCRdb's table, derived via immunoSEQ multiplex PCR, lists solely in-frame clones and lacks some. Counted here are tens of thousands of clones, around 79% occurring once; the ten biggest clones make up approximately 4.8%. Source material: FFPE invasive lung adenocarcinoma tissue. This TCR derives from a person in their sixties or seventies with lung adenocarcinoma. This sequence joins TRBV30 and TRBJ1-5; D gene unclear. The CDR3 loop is CAWRAEASNQPQHF. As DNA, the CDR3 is TGTGCCTGGAGGGCTGAGGCTAGCAATCAGCCCCAGCATTTT. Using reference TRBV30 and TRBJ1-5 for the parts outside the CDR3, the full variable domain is SQTIHQWPATLVQPVGSPLSLECTVEGTSNPNLYWYRQAAGRGLQLLFYSVGIGQISSEVPQNLSASRPQDRQFILSSKKLLLSDSGFYLCAWRAEASNQPQHFGDGTRLSIL.